The T cell receptor (beta chain) under discussion was sequenced for a study of a mutant IDH1 vaccine in newly diagnosed glioma. The germline CDR1 and CDR2 sequences are SGHTA and FQGNSA. The CDR3 runs to 16 residues. V lost 5 bases and J 4 bases, leaving 20 bases between the germline ends. Noted time point: baseline, week 1 (first vaccination visit). As to treatment: pre-vaccination baseline after standard-of-care therapy. New WHO grade 3 or 4 astrocytomas that were IDH1-mutant and ATRX-lost had been found in donors. Sequenced by immunoSEQ multiplex PCR; TCRdb stores in-frame clones only, minus some. Of approximately 54,000 clones detected, roughly 80% appear once; the ten largest clones hold around 21%.

This material consisted of PBMCs, taken from a glioma patient treated with radiotherapy, temozolomide or both. This chain links TRBV7-2 with TRBJ1-2; D is perhaps TRBD1 (6 bases). The TCR was taken from a man younger than 35 with glioma. The CDR3 sequence: CASSPPNRAVPYGYTF. The CDR3 DNA reads as TGTGCCAGCAGCCCACCCAACAGGGCTGTACCCTATGGCTACACCTTC.